These 18 T cell receptor beta chains came from one sample sequenced in a study of T cell responses to AZD1222 COVID-19 vaccine. The method was immunoSEQ multiplex PCR; TCRdb's version includes in-frame clones alone and lacks a portion of them. Of roughly 120,000 clones listed, 88% are singletons. The specimen comprised peripheral blood, sampled on day 0 of MenACWY control vaccination. The receptors originated from an adult in good health.

The rearrangement uses TRBV6-1 and TRBJ1-5, with TRBD1 matching 8 bases. This CDR3 has 14 amino acids. CDR1 is MNHNS and CDR2 is SASEGT in the germline V gene. V lost 2 bases to trimming and J lost 6 bases; unmatched junction nucleotides: 3. The CDR3 DNA is TGTGCCAGCAGTGAAACAGGGGGAGGTCAGCCCCAGCATTTT. Its protein product is CASSETGGGQPQHF.

The J gene is TRBJ2-5, the V gene TRBV9; 15 bases match TRBD2. V lost 0 bases to trimming and J lost 4 bases; unmatched junction nucleotides: 1. Germline CDR1 and CDR2: SGDLS and YYNGEE. This CDR3 comprises 16 residues. CDR3 amino acids: CASSVEGLAGGETQYF. Written as DNA, the CDR3 is TGTGCCAGCAGCGTAGAGGGACTAGCGGGAGGAGAGACCCAGTACTTC. The entire variable domain, with the rest obtained from reference TRBV9 and TRBJ2-5, is as follows: DSGVTQTPKHLITATGQRVTLRCSPRSGDLSVYWYQQSLDQGLQFLIQYYNGEERAKGNILERFSAQQFPDLHSELNLSSLELGDSALYFCASSVEGLAGGETQYFGPGTRLLVL.

This clone was recorded once. The chain joins TRBV4-1 to TRBJ1-2; possibly TRBD1 for D (5 bases). Trimming shortened V by 1 base and J by 3 bases, and 15 bases separated the two germline ends. There are 16 residues in the CDR3. Germline V gene data show CDR1 as MGHRA and CDR2 as YSYEKL. CDR3 region: CASSQGPLLGHYGYTF. The CDR3 DNA sequence: TGCGCCAGCAGCCAAGGACCCCTTTTGGGACACTATGGCTACACCTTC.

This rearrangement joins TRBV9 to TRBJ2-1, with a weak D call TRBD2 (5 bases). CDR3 length: 13 residues. CDR1 and CDR2 from the germline V gene are SGDLS and YYNGEE. Trimming stripped 0 bases from V and 8 bases from J, with 9 bases between. CDR3 bases: TGTGCCAGCAGCGTAGTCGAGGGTGATGAGCAGTTCTTC. Residues: CASSVVEGDEQFF. The complete variable domain, with remaining parts taken from reference TRBV9 and TRBJ2-1, reads DSGVTQTPKHLITATGQRVTLRCSPRSGDLSVYWYQQSLDQGLQFLIQYYNGEERAKGNILERFSAQQFPDLHSELNLSSLELGDSALYFCASSVVEGDEQFFGPGTRLTVL.

The gene calls are TRBV7-9 and TRBJ1-3; TRBD1 matches 9 bases. The V segment lost 4 bases and the J segment 3 bases; nucleotides outside the gene matches: 10. The CDR3 length is 17 residues. The V gene's germline CDR1 is SEHNR and CDR2 FQNEAQ (reference sequence). CDR3: CASSWTLRDRVGNTIYF. The CDR3 DNA sequence: TGTGCCAGCAGCTGGACCCTGAGGGACAGGGTTGGAAACACCATATATTTT.

The J gene is TRBJ1-1, the V gene TRBV11-1, with a tentative D call TRBD1 (5 bases). This CDR3 contains 15 residues. V shed 0 bases and J shed 12 bases, with 20 bases lying between them. Germline CDR1 and CDR2: SGHAT and FQDESV (reference sequence). The CDR3: CASSLASQGRGSSFF. The CDR3 DNA reads TGTGCCAGCAGCTTAGCTTCTCAGGGTCGGGGCTCGTCTTTCTTT. The whole variable domain, filled in from reference TRBV11-1 and TRBJ1-1, reads EAEVAQSPRYKITEKSQAVAFWCDPISGHATLYWYRQILGQGPELLVQFQDESVVDDSQLPKDRFSAERLKGVDSTLKIQPAELGDSAMYLCASSLASQGRGSSFFGQGTRLTVV.

This chain connects TRBV7-2 to TRBJ2-5; TRBD1 or TRBD2 may be the D gene (6 bases each). The CDR3 loop spans 13 amino acids. The V gene's germline CDR1 is SGHTA and CDR2 FQGNSA. V lost 5 bases and J lost 4, with 11 bases in between. This CDR3 is CASSGGRGETQYF. The CDR3 DNA is TGTGCCAGCAGCGGGGGGCGCGGAGAGACCCAGTACTTC.

A few counts support this clone. The CDR3 DNA reads TGTGCCACCAACCGGGAACGGGAGAGGAGTACGCAGTATTTT. Its protein product is CATNRERERSTQYF. The chain joins TRBV2 to TRBJ2-3, with D possibly matching TRBD2 (6 bases). Germline V lookup: CDR1 SNHLY, CDR2 FYNNEI. V was shortened by 10 bases and J by 8 bases, with 22 bases between the two germline ends. The CDR3 runs to 14 residues.

This chain connects TRBV6-5 to TRBJ1-1, with 8 bases lining up with TRBD1. The germline V gene has CDR1 MNHEY and CDR2 SVGAGI. Unmatched junction bases numbered 0, after V lost 0 bases and J lost 3 bases. CDR3 length: 14 amino acids. As DNA, the CDR3 is TGTGCCAGCAGTTACTCGGACAGGGACACTGAAGCTTTCTTT. Translated, it gives CASSYSDRDTEAFF.

CDR3 sequence reads: CASSYLGLTF. CDR3 in DNA: TGTGCCAGCAGTTACCTGGGGCTTACCTTC. The rearrangement joins TRBV28 to TRBJ1-2; D may be TRBD1 (5 bases). The CDR3 is 10 residues long. Between the trimmed V and J ends, which lost 4 bases and 14 bases, there was a span of 11 bases. The germline CDR1 and CDR2 sequences are MDHEN and SYDVKM.

The CDR3 region has the DNA TGTGCCAGCAGCCAACTTACAGGGAGGGAGCAGTACTTC. It is translated as CASSQLTGREQYF. The chain recombines TRBV4-2 with TRBJ2-7; D is possibly TRBD1 or TRBD2 (6 bases each). V gave up 2 bases and J gave up 7 bases, with 12 bases separating them. Per the germline V gene, CDR1 is LGHNA and CDR2 is YNFKEQ. The CDR3 spans 13 residues.

The chain recombines TRBV5-3 with TRBJ2-5; D might be TRBD1 (6 bases). TRBV5-3 is noted as an ORF with a role that remains uncertain. The CDR3 spans 13 residues. Trimming stripped 5 bases from V and 4 bases from J, with 12 bases between. The DNA of the CDR3 is TGTGCCAGAAGTGTCGGACAGCGAGAGACCCAGTACTTC. Amino acid sequence: CARSVGQRETQYF.

A single count supports this clone. This chain connects TRBV30 to TRBJ1-1, with D uncertain. Germline V gene lookup returns CDR1 GTSNPN and CDR2 SVGIG (reference sequence). The CDR3 covers 11 residues. V was pared by 5 bases and J by 11 bases, with 15 bases between. The CDR3 spells CAWAEEFRAFF. The CDR3, as DNA: TGTGCCTGGGCGGAGGAGTTTAGGGCTTTCTTT.

This clone appeared a single time. This rearrangement joins TRBV27 to TRBJ2-2; 10 bases are a match to TRBD2. CDR1 MNHEY and CDR2 SMNVEV come from the germline V gene (reference sequence). The V segment lost 5 bases and the J segment 7 bases; nucleotides outside the gene matches: 10. The CDR3 has 16 residues. Written as DNA, the CDR3 is TGTGCCAGCAGTCCGCCGGGACTAGCGTTCGGCGGGGAGCTGTTTTTT. It is translated as CASSPPGLAFGGELFF.

The gene calls are TRBV24-1 and TRBJ1-2; 11 nucleotides agree with TRBD1. The CDR3 has 16 amino acids. Germline trimming cut 6 bases from V and 4 bases from J; bases unmatched to any gene: 9. Germline lookup yields CDR1 KGHDR and CDR2 SFDVKD. CDR3 sequence (DNA): TGTGCCACCAGTCCGGGACAGGGGGTCTATGGCTATGGCTACACCTTC. It yields the protein CATSPGQGVYGYGYTF.

V gene TRBV10-3 combines with J gene TRBJ2-2, with D hard to call. This CDR3 is 12 amino acids long. Germline assignment: CDR1 ENHRY and CDR2 SYGVKD. V lost 2 bases and J 6 bases, leaving 4 bases between the germline ends. CDR3 DNA sequence: TGTGCCATCAGTGAGATTCCCGGGGAGCTGTTTTTT. This sequence encodes CAISEIPGELFF.

J is TRBJ2-5 and V is TRBV5-1; 10 nucleotides agree with TRBD2. The CDR3 consists of 16 residues. Germline assignment: CDR1 SGHRS and CDR2 YFSETQ. J lost 9 bases, V lost 0 bases, and 11 bases had no gene match. As DNA, the CDR3 is TGCGCCAGCAGCTTGGATAGGACTAGCGGCACCGAGGCCCAGTACTTC. This codes for CASSLDRTSGTEAQYF. Together with reference TRBV5-1 and TRBJ2-5, the CDR3 gives the full variable domain: KAGVTQTPRYLIKTRGQQVTLSCSPISGHRSVSWYQQTPGQGLQFLFEYFSETQRNKGNFPGRFSGRQFSNSRSEMNVSTLELGDSALYLCASSLDRTSGTEAQYFGPGTRLLVL.

The genes are TRBV10-2 and TRBJ1-6; TRBD1 might be the D (5 bases). This CDR3 has 20 residues. Per germline, CDR1 WSHSY and CDR2 SAAADI. Between the trimmed V and J ends, which lost 0 bases and 0 bases, there was a span of 18 bases. CDR3 nucleotides: TGCGCCAGCAGTGAGTCCGGGACGGGTGACTTCAGCTCCTATAATTCACCCCTCCACTTT. Protein: CASSESGTGDFSSYNSPLHF.